Given below is one TCR beta chain in context. The record originates from a study of blood T cell repertoires in COVID-19. Study-level information: The samples span acute and convalescent COVID-19 from the United States, Italy and Spain.

Trimming took 2 bases from V and 6 from J, leaving 8 bases between them. Germline assignment: CDR1 SNHLY and CDR2 FYNNEI. The CDR3 length is 12 residues. Sequencing was performed with immunoSEQ multiplex PCR; in TCRdb, only in-frame clones are kept and a portion is missing. The data show under 300,000 clones, around 80% seen once. The chain couples TRBV2 to TRBJ2-7, with D perhaps TRBD1 (5 bases). Source material: peripheral blood. This clonotype was sampled from a human donor in a cohort sampled during active COVID-19. The CDR3 nucleotides read TGTGCCAGCAGTGAACAGGGTCTCGAGCAGTACTTC. This sequence encodes CASSEQGLEQYF.